The source of this T cell receptor beta chain is a study of neurological immune-mediated disorders. About the study: Secondary progressive disease was present in 3, and relapsing-remitting disease in roughly 30, of the roughly 34 multiple sclerosis patients.

This clonotype has a count of ten or more. The antigen is not known. The CDR3 loop spans 16 amino acids. V dropped 4 bases and J dropped 1; count of bases not matched to a gene: 4. Germline CDR1 KGHSH, CDR2 LQKENI. TCRdb recomputed calls from the 5' RACE reads with MiXCR, one row per CDR3 protein. The sample contains about 74,000 distinct CDR3 sequences, around 5.2% of which appear only once. Study results and limitations: The multiple sclerosis repertoire cluster was associated with no clinical or MRI feature. The phylogenetic placement of 18 of 34 multiple sclerosis patients' repertoires in one related-CDR3 cluster constitutes a possible signature. Patients with HTLV-1-associated myelopathy showed the most TCR clonal expansion. Those with multiple sclerosis showed the least, falling below healthy controls.

The rearrangement links TRBV18 to TRBJ2-1, with 10 bases aligning to TRBD2. Material for sequencing was PBMCs. This TCR was recovered from a man aged 18 to 30 with multiple sclerosis. The CDR3 is CASSLLAGWSYNEQFF. In DNA, the CDR3 is TGTGCCAGCTCACTACTAGCGGGATGGTCCTACAATGAGCAGTTCTTC.